The next 25 T cell receptor beta chains were all read from a single sample in a study of response to subunit inactivated influenza vaccine. Each CDR3 protein gets one entry after TCRdb re-called the RT-PCR reads with MiXCR. The sample lists about 700,000 distinct CDR3 sequences, approximately 15% occurring once. The sample here was PBMCs from blood, taken 14 days before vaccination. The receptors stem from a man over 45 who received an inactivated influenza vaccine.

In its sample, this clonotype was seen a few times. The chain couples TRBV15 to TRBJ2-7; D gene uncertain. The CDR3 loop spans 16 amino acids. V lost 0 bases and J lost 6, with 18 bases in between. Per the germline V gene, CDR1 is LNHNV and CDR2 is YYDKDF (reference sequence). CDR3 sequence reads: CATSRDRLMVVGEQYF. The CDR3 DNA is TGTGCCACCAGCAGAGATCGATTGATGGTCGTGGGCGAGCAGTACTTC.

This rearrangement joins TRBV14 to TRBJ2-3, with TRBD2 identical over 11 bases. Unmatched junction bases numbered 9, after V lost 0 bases and J lost 4 bases. Germline V lookup: CDR1 SGHDN, CDR2 FVKESK. This CDR3 has 18 amino acids. CDR3 sequence reads: CASSQESPLAGASDTQYF. CDR3 DNA sequence: TGTGCCAGCAGCCAAGAGTCTCCACTAGCGGGGGCCTCAGATACGCAGTATTTT.

V usage is TRBV9 and J usage is TRBJ2-3; tentative D call: TRBD2 (6 bases). CDR3 length equals 14 residues. Germline-derived CDR1 and CDR2 are SGDLS and YYNGEE. V dropped 3 bases and J dropped 0 bases, with 8 bases sitting between them. CDR3 DNA sequence: TGTGCCAGCAGCGATAGCGGCAGCACAGATACGCAGTATTTT. It yields the protein CASSDSGSTDTQYF.

This clonotype occurred many times. The CDR3 DNA reads as TGCAGCGTTGAAGGGGTCCAGGGGCGCTCATACAATGAGCAGTTCTTC. It translates to CSVEGVQGRSYNEQFF. The chain employs TRBV29-1 and TRBJ2-1; a weak D match, TRBD1 (6 bases). The germline CDR1 and CDR2 sequences are SQVTM and ANQGSEA. V gave up 1 base and J gave up 4 bases, with 17 bases separating them. The CDR3 contains 16 residues.

This chain uses TRBV20-1 with TRBJ1-5; TRBD1 matches at 9 bases. CDR1 DFQATT and CDR2 SNEGSKA come from the germline V gene (reference sequence). The CDR3 extends over 14 amino acids. V shed 0 bases and J 7 bases; nucleotides not matched to a gene: 4. The DNA of the CDR3 is TGCAGTGCTAGAGAACAGGGGGCCTTGCAGCCCCAGCATTTT. This gives the protein CSAREQGALQPQHF.

In its sample, this clonotype was seen a few times. The V gene is TRBV12-3 or TRBV12-4, the J gene TRBJ2-3; TRBD2 agrees at 14 bases. J lost 5 bases, V lost 10 bases, and 2 bases had no gene match. The CDR3 has 13 residues. The CDR3 DNA is TGTGCCAATGGACTAGCGGGAGGAGATACGCAGTATTTT. It encodes CANGLAGGDTQYF.

This clonotype turned up a few times. The rearrangement links TRBV20-1 to TRBJ2-1, with D maybe TRBD2 (5 bases). The CDR3 covers 17 residues. Trimming left V 0 bases short and J 4 bases short, with 19 bases between. Germline-derived CDR1 and CDR2 are DFQATT and SNEGSKA (reference sequence). The CDR3, as DNA: TGCAGTGCTAGAGATCTCGTAGGAGGCGATTGGTACAATGAGCAGTTCTTC. Protein sequence: CSARDLVGGDWYNEQFF.

This clonotype turned up a few times. This chain joins TRBV27 and TRBJ2-7; 8 positions match TRBD2. Germline V lookup: CDR1 MNHEY, CDR2 SMNVEV (reference sequence). The length of the CDR3 is 11 residues. The CDR3 protein is CASGTYYEQYF. The CDR3 coding sequence is TGTGCTAGCGGGACTTACTACGAGCAGTACTTC.

The J gene is TRBJ2-3, the V gene TRBV5-1; 7 bases align to TRBD1. J lost 3 bases, V lost 4 bases, and 8 bases had no gene match. CDR1 and CDR2 from the germline V gene are SGHRS and YFSETQ. The CDR3 spans 15 residues. The CDR3 coding sequence is TGCGCCAGCAGCCCGGGACAGATCGGGACAGATACGCAGTATTTT. Its protein is CASSPGQIGTDTQYF.

The gene calls are TRBV2 and TRBJ2-7; 9 bases are a match to TRBD1. This CDR3 contains 13 residues. Germline loops: CDR1 SNHLY, CDR2 FYNNEI. Trimming cost V 6 bases and J 5 bases; bases outside gene matches: 5. The CDR3 protein is CASRGTGTNEQYF. CDR3 nucleotide sequence: TGTGCCAGCAGGGGGACAGGGACGAACGAGCAGTACTTC.

This clonotype has just a few counts. The chain carries TRBV20-1 and TRBJ1-5, with 7 bases aligning to TRBD1. The J segment lost 1 base and the V segment lost 3 bases, leaving 6 bases of the junction unmatched. Per the germline V gene, CDR1 is DFQATT and CDR2 is SNEGSKA (reference sequence). This CDR3 is 15 amino acids long. The CDR3 DNA reads TGCAGTGCTAGGAGAGGGGGCGACAGCAATCAGCCCCAGCATTTT. As protein: CSARRGGDSNQPQHF.

The genes are TRBV7-2 and TRBJ2-1; D remains ambiguous. V lost 0 bases, J lost 0 bases, and 9 bases lay in between. This CDR3 region has 16 residues. Looked up from germline, CDR1 is SGHTA and CDR2 is FQGNSA. The CDR3 DNA reads as TGTGCCAGCAGCTTAGCTACCGGTAGCTCCTACAATGAGCAGTTCTTC. Protein sequence: CASSLATGSSYNEQFF.

The CDR3 sequence: CASSFGTSGSTDTQYF. DNA for the CDR3: TGCGCCAGCAGCTTCGGGACTAGCGGTAGCACAGATACGCAGTATTTT. The rearrangement links TRBV5-1 to TRBJ2-3, with 11 bases aligning to TRBD2. V dropped 2 bases and J dropped 0; count of bases not matched to a gene: 2. Per germline, CDR1 SGHRS and CDR2 YFSETQ. The CDR3 consists of 16 residues.

V gene TRBV11-2 combines with J gene TRBJ1-6; D remains unclear. Trimming stripped 1 base from V and 9 bases from J, with 13 bases between. The CDR3 has 15 residues. Germline loops: CDR1 SGHAT, CDR2 FQNNGV. The CDR3 region has the DNA TGTGCCAGCAGCTTAGTAGGGAGGAGTGGTTCACCCCTCCACTTT. Protein: CASSLVGRSGSPLHF.

The chain has TRBV7-2 and TRBJ2-7; TRBD2 aligns across 11 bases. The CDR3 length is 16 residues. V shed 5 bases, J shed 7 bases, and the junction held 13 bases outside the gene matches. Germline V gene sequence: CDR1 SGHTA, CDR2 FQGNSA. The DNA for the CDR3 is TGTGCCAGCAGCCTATATAGCGGGAGGGCCGCTGAGGAGCAGTACTTC. It yields the protein CASSLYSGRAAEEQYF. Variable domain in full (rest from reference TRBV7-2 and TRBJ2-7): GAGVSQSPSNKVTEKGKDVELRCDPISGHTALYWYRQSLGQGLEFLIYFQGNSAPDKSGLPSDRFSAERTGGSVSTLTIQRTQQEDSAVYLCASSLYSGRAAEEQYFGPGTRLTVT.

This clonotype has a count of ten or more. This chain connects TRBV27 to TRBJ2-7; maybe TRBD1 (6 bases). From germline, CDR1 is MNHEY and CDR2 SMNVEV (reference sequence). This CDR3 contains 14 residues. V dropped 3 bases and J dropped 4 bases, with 13 bases sitting between them. The CDR3, as DNA: TGTGCCAGCAGTTTTACAGGGAGTGGGTACGAGCAGTACTTC. Translating it yields CASSFTGSGYEQYF.

V and J are TRBV10-3 and TRBJ1-2; no definite D call. The CDR3 extends over 11 amino acids. V lost 9 bases to trimming and J lost 9 bases, with 14 bases between them. The V gene's germline CDR1 is ENHRY and CDR2 SYGVKD. In nucleotides, the CDR3 is TGTGCCATATACAGCCTCACGAGCTACACCTTC. Amino acid sequence: CAIYSLTSYTF.

Here the CDR3 DNA reads TGTGCCAGCAGCCGGCCATCCTACGAGCAGTACTTC. Translated, it gives CASSRPSYEQYF. The genes are TRBV7-2 and TRBJ2-7; D not certain. The V end lost 5 bases, the J end lost 1 base, and 6 bases lay between the germline ends. The CDR3 contains 12 residues. Germline loops: CDR1 SGHTA, CDR2 FQGNSA.

Only a few counts were recorded for this clonotype. DNA of the CDR3: TGTGCCAGCAGTTACTCGATACTAGCGGGAGGGCAAGAGACCCAGTACTTC. Translated, it gives CASSYSILAGGQETQYF. The chain employs TRBV6-5 and TRBJ2-5; 13 bases are shared with TRBD2. Germline lookup yields CDR1 MNHEY and CDR2 SVGAGI. Trimming took 0 bases from V and 2 from J; bases not matched to a gene: 3. The CDR3 length is 17 residues.

This clonotype appeared a few times. The chain carries TRBV12-3 or TRBV12-4 and TRBJ2-1; a weak D match, TRBD1 (5 bases). CDR3 length: 15 amino acids. V dropped 1 base and J dropped 13 bases, with 20 bases sitting between them. CDR3 coding DNA: TGTGCCAGCAGTTTAGAGTCAGGGAAGGGGATTGAACAGTTCTTC. It encodes CASSLESGKGIEQFF.

The genes are TRBV5-6 and TRBJ2-5; 11 bases map to TRBD2. Trimming cost V 3 bases and J 4 bases; bases outside gene matches: 8. The CDR3 spans 16 residues. CDR1 and CDR2 from the germline V gene are SGHDT and YYEEEE. The CDR3 protein is CASSSTSGTSLETQYF. CDR3 bases: TGTGCCAGCAGCTCGACTAGCGGGACTTCTCTAGAGACCCAGTACTTC.

This clonotype was seen a handful of times. The V call is TRBV2, the J call TRBJ2-7; D is perhaps TRBD1 (5 bases). Germline CDR1 and CDR2: SNHLY and FYNNEI. CDR3 length equals 11 residues. V lost 8 bases and J lost 3, with 8 bases in between. The CDR3: CASRQNYEQYF. The CDR3 DNA is TGTGCCAGCCGACAGAACTACGAGCAGTACTTC.

This clonotype has more than one count but fewer than ten. The chain has TRBV4-3 and TRBJ2-7, with 8 bases identical to TRBD1. V lost 1 base, J lost 1 base, and 3 bases stayed unmatched. The CDR3 is 15 amino acids. The germline V gene encodes CDR1 LGHNA and CDR2 YSLEER. CDR3 bases: TGCGCCAGCAGCCAAGTAGGACAGGGATCCTACGAGCAGTACTTC. This translates into CASSQVGQGSYEQYF.

This clonotype was detected a few times. The chain is built from TRBV9 and TRBJ1-2; D may be TRBD1 (5 bases). CDR1 is SGDLS and CDR2 is YYNGEE in the germline V gene. The CDR3 consists of 15 residues. V gave up 2 bases and J gave up 8 bases, with 19 bases separating them. The CDR3: CASSVGTGPTEGYTF. CDR3 sequence (DNA): TGTGCCAGCAGCGTTGGGACCGGGCCTACGGAAGGCTACACCTTC.

This clonotype was detected only once. The CDR3 loop reads CASRNRHSGANVLTF. As DNA, the CDR3 is TGTGCCAGCAGGAATCGGCACTCTGGGGCCAACGTCCTGACTTTC. V gene TRBV27 combines with J gene TRBJ2-6; D unclear. The CDR3 sequence is 15 residues long. Germline V gene lookup returns CDR1 MNHEY and CDR2 SMNVEV (reference sequence). The germline V and J ends were trimmed by 6 bases and 0 bases, with 9 bases remaining between them.